This entry describes one T cell receptor (beta chain). Its antigen is undetermined. The entry originates in a study of vaccination and CD4 T cells after COVID-19. As for treatment: approximately nine-day PBMC culture with coronavirus spike peptide pools or control peptides (ViraFEST assay). PBMC cultures, at a few million cells per well, received 7.5 to 10 IU/ml IL-2 and 8 to 10 ug/ml peptide pools. The study sequenced cultured CD4+ T cell DNA using the Oncomine TCR Beta short-read assay. TCRdb fed the PCR reads into MiXCR, producing one record per CDR3 protein. Among some 8,400 distinct CDR3 sequences listed, around two thirds were seen once. V lost 7 bases and J 2 bases, leaving 20 bases between the germline ends. The CDR3 is 16 amino acids. CDR1 is SGHNT and CDR2 is YENEEA in the germline V gene.

The origin of this receptor is a human donor who had recovered from COVID-19. The material sequenced was CD4+ T cells from blood, cultured in vitro. The chain combines TRBV11-3 with TRBJ2-5, with D tentatively TRBD2 (7 bases). The CDR3 protein is CASTPGVGGLQETQYF. CDR3 nucleotide sequence: TGTGCCAGCACCCCCGGGGTGGGGGGGCTACAAGAGACCCAGTACTTC.